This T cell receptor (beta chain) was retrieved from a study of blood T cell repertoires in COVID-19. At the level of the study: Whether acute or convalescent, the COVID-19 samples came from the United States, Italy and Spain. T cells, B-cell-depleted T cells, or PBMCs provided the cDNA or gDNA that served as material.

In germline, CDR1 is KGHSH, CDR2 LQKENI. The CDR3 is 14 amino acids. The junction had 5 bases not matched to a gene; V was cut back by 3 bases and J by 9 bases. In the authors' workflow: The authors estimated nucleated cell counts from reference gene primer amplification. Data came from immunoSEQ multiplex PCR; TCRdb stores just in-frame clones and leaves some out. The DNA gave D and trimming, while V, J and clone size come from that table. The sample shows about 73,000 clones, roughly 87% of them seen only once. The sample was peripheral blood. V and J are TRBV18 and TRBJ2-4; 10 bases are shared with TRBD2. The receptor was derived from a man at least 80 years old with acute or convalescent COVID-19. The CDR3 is CASSPPGLAFIQYF. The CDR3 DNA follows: TGTGCCAGCTCACCCCCGGGACTAGCGTTCATTCAGTACTTC.